This TCR beta chain was sequenced in a study of PD-1 blockade in classical Hodgkin lymphoma. There was relapse after autologous stem cell transplantation in every patient, and there was variation in brentuximab vedotin exposure. With respect to this clone: Its antigen is not known.

The V end lost 4 bases, the J end lost 6 bases, and 13 bases lay between the germline ends. This CDR3 has 12 amino acids. Germline assignment: CDR1 GTSNPN and CDR2 SVGIG (reference sequence). Regarding the study as a whole: Reported baseline diversity: healthy donors highest, relapsed/refractory patients lowest. Baseline diversity resembling that of newly diagnosed patients was seen in complete responders.

This table comes from immunoSEQ multiplex PCR, and its TCRdb copy is limited to in-frame clones, with some not included. The table records some 25,000 clones, roughly 68% of them present only once. V gene TRBV30 combines with J gene TRBJ2-7; D remains ambiguous. The receptor comes from a human donor with classical Hodgkin lymphoma. This sample comprised peripheral blood mononuclear cells (PBMCs), obtained before the second cycle of nivolumab. The DNA for the CDR3 is TGTGCCTGGAACGACGGCGCTGGCGAGCAGTACTTC. It codes for CAWNDGAGEQYF.